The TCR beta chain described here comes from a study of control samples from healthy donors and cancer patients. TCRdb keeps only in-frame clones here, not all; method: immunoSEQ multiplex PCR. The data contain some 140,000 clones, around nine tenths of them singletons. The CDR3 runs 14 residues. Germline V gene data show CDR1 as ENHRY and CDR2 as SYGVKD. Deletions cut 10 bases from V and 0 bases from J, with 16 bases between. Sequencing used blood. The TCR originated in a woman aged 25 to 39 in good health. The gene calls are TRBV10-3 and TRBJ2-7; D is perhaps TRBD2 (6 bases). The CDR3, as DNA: TGTGCCACCTCTGAAAGCGGGTTCTCCTACGAGCAGTACTTC. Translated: CATSESGFSYEQYF.